The 27 T cell receptor beta chains below were found in one sample sequenced in a study of blood T cell repertoires in COVID-19. Sequencing used immunoSEQ multiplex PCR; TCRdb keeps in-frame clones, though not all of them. This sample has 60,000 to 80,000 clones; more than 85% occur once, and the top ten carry roughly 0.94%. The specimen was peripheral blood. The receptors were gathered from a man in his 70s with acute or convalescent COVID-19.

The chain combines TRBV10-2 with TRBJ2-2; tentatively, D is TRBD1 (6 bases). The germline V gene encodes CDR1 WSHSY and CDR2 SAAADI. Trimming left V 4 bases short and J 0 bases short, with 6 bases between. The CDR3 is made up of 14 amino acids. The CDR3 here is CASSGTANTGELFF. CDR3 DNA: TGCGCCAGCAGTGGGACAGCGAACACCGGGGAGCTGTTTTTT.

The chain links TRBV4-1 to TRBJ2-5; tentatively, D is TRBD2 (7 bases). The CDR3 runs 16 residues. CDR1 is MGHRA and CDR2 is YSYEKL in the germline V gene. Trimming took off 0 bases at V and 7 bases at J, with 18 bases between the two ends. CDR3 in DNA: TGCGCCAGCAGCCAAGATCCACCGGGGGGAGGGGGGACCCAGTACTTC. This gives the protein CASSQDPPGGGGTQYF.

This clone was detected only once. The V gene is TRBV6-5, the J gene TRBJ2-2, with D possibly matching TRBD1 (8 bases). V gave up 6 bases and J gave up 5 bases, with 13 bases separating them. The V gene's germline CDR1 is MNHEY and CDR2 SVGAGI. The CDR3 is 14 amino acids. CDR3 sequence reads: CASSRGRGTGELFF. CDR3 nucleotide sequence: TGTGCCAGCAGCAGGGGGCGGGGGACCGGGGAGCTGTTTTTT.

The gene calls are TRBV5-1 and TRBJ2-7; D uncertain. The CDR3 has 11 amino acids. Trimming stripped 4 bases from V and 4 bases from J, with 6 bases between. Per the germline V gene, CDR1 is SGHRS and CDR2 is YFSETQ. The CDR3 region is CASSGEYEQYF. CDR3 DNA sequence: TGCGCCAGCAGCGGAGAATACGAGCAGTACTTC. Variable domain in full (rest from reference TRBV5-1 and TRBJ2-7): KAGVTQTPRYLIKTRGQQVTLSCSPISGHRSVSWYQQTPGQGLQFLFEYFSETQRNKGNFPGRFSGRQFSNSRSEMNVSTLELGDSALYLCASSGEYEQYFGPGTRLTVT.

The chain recombines TRBV6-6 with TRBJ2-7; 7 bases agree with TRBD2. This CDR3 region has 15 residues. The germline CDR1 and CDR2 sequences are MNHNY and SVGAGI (reference sequence). The V gene end was trimmed by 4 bases and the J gene end by 6 bases; junction bases not matched to a gene: 12. CDR3 in DNA: TGTGCCAGCAGTTCGTTACGGAGCGGGGTCTCCGAGCAGTACTTC. Amino acid sequence: CASSSLRSGVSEQYF.

The J gene is TRBJ1-5, the V gene TRBV28; 8 bases align to TRBD1. The CDR3 loop spans 15 amino acids. From germline, CDR1 is MDHEN and CDR2 SYDVKM. V shed 5 bases, J shed 4 bases, and the junction held 7 bases outside the gene matches. CDR3 region: CASSPGTGGNQPQHF. In DNA, the CDR3 is TGTGCCAGCAGTCCGGGGACAGGTGGAAATCAGCCCCAGCATTTT.

This rearrangement joins TRBV5-4 to TRBJ1-6; perhaps TRBD1 as D (5 bases). This CDR3 has 16 residues. V was clipped by 1 base and J by 0 bases, with 8 bases between them. The germline V gene encodes CDR1 SGHNT and CDR2 YYREEE (reference sequence). CDR3: CASSLRGSSYNSPLHF. CDR3 bases: TGTGCCAGCAGCTTGCGGGGGAGCTCCTATAATTCACCCCTCCACTTT.

CDR3 loop: CAISTSPRLATDTQYF. The CDR3 coding sequence is TGTGCCATCAGCACGTCCCCCCGCTTAGCGACAGATACGCAGTATTTT. The rearrangement uses TRBV10-3 and TRBJ2-3, with D maybe TRBD2 (5 bases). The V end lost 6 bases, the J end lost 3 bases, and 19 bases lay between the germline ends. The germline V gene encodes CDR1 ENHRY and CDR2 SYGVKD. This CDR3 is built from 16 residues.

The CDR3 bases are TGTGCCAGCAGCCCCGGGACTAGCGATACAGATACGCAGTATTTT. Amino acid sequence: CASSPGTSDTDTQYF. V usage is TRBV7-8 and J usage is TRBJ2-3, with TRBD2 matching 10 bases. The CDR3 length is 15 residues. From germline, CDR1 is SGHVS and CDR2 FQNEAQ. V was clipped by 5 bases and J by 3 bases; unmatched bases: 5. The variable domain in full, with the rest retrieved from reference TRBV7-8 and TRBJ2-3, is GAGVSQSPRYKVAKRGQDVALRCDPISGHVSLFWYQQALGQGPEFLTYFQNEAQLDKSGLPSDRFFAERPEGSVSTLKIQRTQQEDSAVYLCASSPGTSDTDTQYFGPGTRLTVL.

The V call is TRBV18, the J call TRBJ1-4; tentative D call: TRBD1 (5 bases). The germline CDR1 and CDR2 sequences are KGHSH and LQKENI. The CDR3 contains 19 residues. V shed 1 base and J shed 0 bases, with 18 bases lying between them. In nucleotides, the CDR3 is TGTGCCAGCTCACCACGGAATCGGGACGGGGGTTCAACTAATGAAAAACTGTTTTTT. It encodes CASSPRNRDGGSTNEKLFF.

The CDR3 bases are TGTGCCAGCAGTGACTTGACAGGCTATGGCTACACCTTC. Encoded protein: CASSDLTGYGYTF. The V call is TRBV6-4, the J call TRBJ1-2, with D possibly TRBD1 on 6 matching bases. Germline V gene data show CDR1 as MRHNA and CDR2 as SNTAGT. Trimming took off 1 base at V and 4 bases at J, with 7 bases between the two ends. This CDR3 contains 13 residues.

This chain joins TRBV9 and TRBJ2-2, with TRBD2 matching 13 bases. Trimming took 2 bases from V and 3 from J; bases not matched to a gene: 13. The CDR3 extends over 20 amino acids. Germline V gives CDR1 SGDLS, CDR2 YYNGEE. Here the CDR3 reads CASSVLRLAGGSWDTGELFF. For the CDR3, the DNA is TGTGCCAGCAGCGTTCTAAGACTAGCGGGAGGAAGTTGGGACACCGGGGAGCTGTTTTTT.

The V and J genes are TRBV7-6 and TRBJ1-1; D is ambiguous. The CDR3 extends over 16 amino acids. CDR1 and CDR2 (germline): SGHVS, FNYEAQ. Deletions cut 1 base from V and 4 bases from J, with 16 bases between. CDR3 sequence: CASSLGVSRVGTEAFF. The DNA for the CDR3 is TGTGCCAGCAGCTTAGGTGTCTCGCGGGTCGGCACTGAAGCTTTCTTT.

The chain employs TRBV6-2 or TRBV6-3 and TRBJ2-1; 12 nucleotides agree with TRBD2. The germline V gene has CDR1 MNHEY and CDR2 SVGEGT. This CDR3 has 14 residues. Trimming cost V 6 bases and J 7 bases; bases outside gene matches: 4. As DNA, the CDR3 is TGTGCCAGCAGCGCTAGCGGGGGGGAGAATGAGCAGTTCTTC. Its protein is CASSASGGENEQFF.

The chain combines TRBV5-8 with TRBJ2-3; 8 nucleotides agree with TRBD2. CDR3 size: 14 residues. CDR1 and CDR2 from the germline V gene are SGHTS and YDEGEE. CDR3: CADARGASTDTQYF. CDR3 sequence (DNA): TGTGCAGACGCGCGGGGGGCGAGCACAGATACGCAGTATTTT.

The chain is built from TRBV19 and TRBJ2-7; possibly TRBD2 for D (5 bases). The CDR3 has 14 residues. The germline gives CDR1 LNHDA, CDR2 SQIVND (reference sequence). The V end lost 5 bases, the J end lost 3 bases, and 14 bases lay between the germline ends. DNA for the CDR3: TGTGCCAGTAGTCTCCTAGGAGGTAACTACGAGCAGTACTTC. Translating it yields CASSLLGGNYEQYF.

The J gene is TRBJ2-7, the V gene TRBV18, with 7 nucleotides matching TRBD2. V was pared by 0 bases and J by 1 base, with 6 bases of the junction left unmatched. Germline loops: CDR1 KGHSH, CDR2 LQKENI. This CDR3 is 16 amino acids long. The CDR3 sequence is CASSPPSVGRSYEQYF. The CDR3 region has the DNA TGTGCCAGCTCACCACCGTCGGTCGGGAGGTCCTACGAGCAGTACTTC.

A single count supports this clone. The rearrangement uses TRBV6-5 and TRBJ1-1; D gene uncertain. From germline, CDR1 is MNHEY and CDR2 SVGAGI. The CDR3 is 11 amino acids. The V end lost 6 bases, the J end lost 8 bases, and 10 bases lay between the germline ends. This CDR3 is CASSRGSEAFF. In DNA, the CDR3 is TGTGCCAGCAGCCGGGGATCCGAAGCTTTCTTT.

The rearrangement links TRBV27 to TRBJ2-3; D is perhaps TRBD2 (5 bases). Trimming took 3 bases from V and 4 from J, leaving 17 bases between them. Germline V gene lookup returns CDR1 MNHEY and CDR2 SMNVEV (reference sequence). The CDR3 is made up of 16 amino acids. DNA of the CDR3: TGTGCCAGCAGTTTGGTGGCGGGTTCTATCGCAGATACGCAGTATTTT. Protein product: CASSLVAGSIADTQYF.

This sequence joins TRBV7-9 and TRBJ2-1, with D possibly TRBD2 on 5 matching bases. Trimming stripped 1 base from V and 4 bases from J, with 8 bases between. Per germline, CDR1 SEHNR and CDR2 FQNEAQ (reference sequence). The CDR3 is made up of 14 amino acids. CDR3 bases: TGTGCCAGCAGCTTAGTATCGGGGTACAATGAGCAGTTCTTC. Its protein product is CASSLVSGYNEQFF.

The chain uses TRBV9 and TRBJ2-1; 8 nucleotides match TRBD1. V lost 1 base and J lost 0; bases outside the gene matches: 3. There are 16 residues in the CDR3. The germline V gene has CDR1 SGDLS and CDR2 YYNGEE. CDR3 sequence reads: CASSVRQGSSYNEQFF. The CDR3 nucleotides are TGTGCCAGCAGCGTAAGACAGGGGAGCTCCTACAATGAGCAGTTCTTC.

The gene calls are TRBV7-9 and TRBJ2-1, with a tentative D call TRBD2 (5 bases). Germline CDR1 SEHNR, CDR2 FQNEAQ (reference sequence). The CDR3 is 13 amino acids. V was cut by 5 bases and J by 6 bases, with 11 bases left in between. CDR3 protein: CASSPAGLNEQFF. The CDR3 DNA reads as TGTGCCAGCAGCCCAGCCGGACTCAATGAGCAGTTCTTC.

This clone was seen a single time. The CDR3 here is CASSGRGGAQPQHF. The CDR3 nucleotides read TGTGCCAGCAGTGGAAGAGGGGGTGCTCAGCCCCAGCATTTT. The V and J genes are TRBV27 and TRBJ1-5; maybe TRBD1 (6 bases). V shed 5 bases and J shed 6 bases, with 14 bases lying between them. CDR3 length equals 14 residues. Germline loops: CDR1 MNHEY, CDR2 SMNVEV (reference sequence).

The chain uses TRBV15 and TRBJ2-5; no firm D call. CDR1 LNHNV and CDR2 YYDKDF come from the germline V gene (reference sequence). The ends were cut back, 0 bases at V and 4 bases at J, with 6 bases in the middle. This CDR3 region has 13 residues. The CDR3 sequence: CATSRDSRETQYF. CDR3 DNA: TGTGCCACCAGCAGAGATTCGAGAGAGACCCAGTACTTC.

The chain uses TRBV11-3 and TRBJ2-5; D might be TRBD2 (6 bases). This CDR3 contains 15 residues. V was clipped by 5 bases and J by 2 bases, with 15 bases between them. Germline V gene sequence: CDR1 SGHNT, CDR2 YENEEA. The CDR3 here is CASSPGGDPQETQYF. In DNA form, the CDR3 reads TGTGCCAGCAGCCCCGGGGGAGACCCACAAGAGACCCAGTACTTC.

The V call is TRBV7-9, the J call TRBJ2-3, with 11 bases lining up with TRBD2. Germline CDR1 reads SEHNR; CDR2 reads FQNEAQ (reference sequence). The CDR3 has 17 residues. J was trimmed by 3 bases and V by 5 bases; bases with no gene match: 10. The CDR3 DNA reads as TGTGCCAGCAGCGCGATTAGCGGGGGGGCCGGGACAGATACGCAGTATTTT. Translating gives CASSAISGGAGTDTQYF.

This clone was recorded a few times. This chain links TRBV29-1 with TRBJ2-5; 8 bases line up with TRBD2. In germline, CDR1 is SQVTM, CDR2 ANQGSEA. This CDR3 region has 12 residues. With V trimmed by 4 bases and J by 4 bases, 2 bases remained unmatched. The CDR3 region is CSVGLAGETQYF. The CDR3 bases are TGCAGCGTTGGTCTAGCGGGAGAGACCCAGTACTTC.